The rows below give T cell receptor beta chains drawn from one sample of a study of blood T cell repertoires in COVID-19. Profiling relied on immunoSEQ multiplex PCR, and the TCRdb table lists in-frame clones only, not all of them. Among more than 200,000 clones, approximately 90% were seen once, and the ten largest hold about a tenth. Input material: peripheral blood. The receptors here all came from a woman between 50 and 59 years old with COVID-19, enrolled during active disease. CDR3s include the opening cysteine and the closing phenylalanine or tryptophan. D genes are given only for firm matches. The listing skips clone size in some rows; elsewhere it reads once, few, many or a size class.

CDR3	DNA	D	size	V	J
CASSSRVQKAFF	TGTGCCAGCAGTTCCCGGGTCCAGAAAGCTTTCTTT	.	once	TRBV6-5	TRBJ1-1
CASSLVGGGGAVNEQFF	TGTGCCAGCAGCTTAGTAGGCGGCGGGGGGGCCGTCAATGAGCAGTTCTTC	TRBD2	.	TRBV7-2	TRBJ2-1
CASSLVPSGGTGELFF	TGTGCCAGCAGCTTAGTACCCAGCGGGGGTACCGGGGAGCTGTTTTTT	TRBD2	.	TRBV11-3	TRBJ2-2
CASRGQGNYGYTF	TGTGCCAGCAGGGGACAGGGCAACTATGGCTACACCTTC	TRBD1	.	TRBV25-1	TRBJ1-2
CAWSVSGARSYGYTF	TGTGCCTGGAGTGTCTCTGGGGCCCGGAGCTATGGCTACACCTTC	.	.	TRBV30	TRBJ1-2
CASKEGSSGNTIYF	TGCGCCAGCAAGGAGGGAAGCTCTGGAAACACCATATATTTT	.	few	TRBV5-1	TRBJ1-3
CASSQSIPGEQYF	TGTGCCAGCAGCCAATCCATCCCGGGCGAGCAGTACTTC	.	.	TRBV16	TRBJ2-7
CASSIAGGDFYGYTF	TGTGCCAGTAGTATAGCAGGGGGCGACTTCTATGGCTACACCTTC	TRBD1	.	TRBV19	TRBJ1-2
CASSRDRNTEAFF	TGTGCCAGTAGTCGCGATCGAAACACTGAAGCTTTCTTT	.	.	TRBV19	TRBJ1-1
CASSQDSSGTSNEQFF	TGCGCCAGCAGCCAAGATTCCTCCGGGACTAGCAATGAGCAGTTCTTC	TRBD2	.	TRBV4-1	TRBJ2-1
CASSLSPKETDTQYF	TGCGCCAGCAGCTTGTCCCCCAAAGAGACAGATACGCAGTATTTT	.	.	TRBV5-1	TRBJ2-3
CASSQWVAETGNTIYF	TGTGCCAGCAGCCAATGGGTAGCGGAGACTGGAAACACCATATATTTT	.	.	TRBV4-2	TRBJ1-3
CAWSFGFGDTEAFF	TGTGCCTGGAGTTTCGGGTTTGGAGACACTGAAGCTTTCTTT	.	.	TRBV30	TRBJ1-1
CAYPRERAKNIQYF	TGTGCCTACCCCAGGGAACGGGCCAAAAACATTCAGTACTTC	.	few	TRBV25-1	TRBJ2-4
CASSQTGSNSPLHF	TGTGCCAGCAGCCAAACAGGGAGCAATTCACCCCTCCACTTT	.	.	TRBV3-1/TRBV3-2	TRBJ1-6
CATSVGTFYTQYF	TGTGCCACCAGTGTTGGGACATTTTATACGCAGTATTTT	.	.	TRBV24-1	TRBJ2-3
CASSLNQGSSSRSGANVLTF	TGTGCCAGCAGCTTAAATCAGGGGTCTAGCTCAAGGTCTGGGGCCAACGTCCTGACTTTC	.	.	TRBV7-8	TRBJ2-6
CASSQEVGRQPQHF	TGCGCCAGCAGCCAAGAGGTAGGGAGACAGCCCCAGCATTTT	.	.	TRBV4-3	TRBJ1-5
CASSEAAGTGLNQPQHF	TGTGCCAGCAGTGAAGCGGCGGGGACAGGACTAAATCAGCCCCAGCATTTT	TRBD1	few	TRBV2	TRBJ1-5
CASSLGFAGTYSPLHF	TGCGCCAGCAGCTTGGGTTTCGCAGGGACTTATTCACCCCTCCACTTT	.	.	TRBV5-1	TRBJ1-6